This T cell receptor beta chain stems from a study of early T cells in non-severe SARS-CoV-2 infection. This clonotype was observed many times. Germline assignment: CDR1 DFQATT and CDR2 SNEGSKA (reference sequence). The junction had 8 bases not matched to a gene; V was cut back by 3 bases and J by 7 bases. The CDR3 is made up of 15 amino acids. The library protocol tagged individual cDNA molecules with unique molecular identifiers. TCRdb redid the calling of the 5' RACE reads with MiXCR, one entry per CDR3 protein. The data contain about 83,000 distinct CDR3 sequences, roughly 10% of them singletons. The sequence was obtained from an adult who was a healthcare worker with PCR-confirmed SARS-CoV-2 infection or an uninfected control (not recorded which). The specimen was whole blood, collected at baseline. The genes are TRBV20-1 and TRBJ1-6; 8 nucleotides align to TRBD1. The CDR3 region has the DNA TGCAGTGCTAGTCCGACAGGGGCTGAGAATTCACCCCTCCACTTT. Translated, it gives CSASPTGAENSPLHF.